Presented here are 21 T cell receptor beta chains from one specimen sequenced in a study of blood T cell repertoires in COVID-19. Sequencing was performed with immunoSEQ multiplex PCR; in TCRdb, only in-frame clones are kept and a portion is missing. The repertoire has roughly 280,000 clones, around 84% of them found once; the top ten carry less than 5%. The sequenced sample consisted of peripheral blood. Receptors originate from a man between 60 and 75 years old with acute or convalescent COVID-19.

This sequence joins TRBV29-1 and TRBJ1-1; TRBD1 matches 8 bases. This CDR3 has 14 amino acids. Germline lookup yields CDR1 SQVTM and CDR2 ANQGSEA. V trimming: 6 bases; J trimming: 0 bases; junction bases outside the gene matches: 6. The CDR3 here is CSVTGGNMNTEAFF. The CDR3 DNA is TGCAGCGTAACAGGGGGGAACATGAACACTGAAGCTTTCTTT. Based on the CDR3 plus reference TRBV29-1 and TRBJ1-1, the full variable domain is SAVISQKPSRDICQRGTSLTIQCQVDSQVTMMFWYRQQPGQSLTLIATANQGSEATYESGFVIDKFPISRPNLTFSTLTVSNMSPEDSSIYLCSVTGGNMNTEAFFGQGTRLTVV.

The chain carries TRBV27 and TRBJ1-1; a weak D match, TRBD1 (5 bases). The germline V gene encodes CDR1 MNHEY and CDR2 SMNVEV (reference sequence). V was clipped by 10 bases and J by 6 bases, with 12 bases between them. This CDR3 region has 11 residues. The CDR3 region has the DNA TGTGCCACCCGGGGGTTCGCTGAAGCTTTCTTT. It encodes CATRGFAEAFF.

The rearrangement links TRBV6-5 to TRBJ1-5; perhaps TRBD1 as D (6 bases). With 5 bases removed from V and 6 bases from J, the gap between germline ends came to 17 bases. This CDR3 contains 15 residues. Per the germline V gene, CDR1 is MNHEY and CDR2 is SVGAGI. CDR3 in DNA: TGTGCCAGCAGTAGTGGAGATGGGGGCGTTCAGCCCCAGCATTTT. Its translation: CASSSGDGGVQPQHF.

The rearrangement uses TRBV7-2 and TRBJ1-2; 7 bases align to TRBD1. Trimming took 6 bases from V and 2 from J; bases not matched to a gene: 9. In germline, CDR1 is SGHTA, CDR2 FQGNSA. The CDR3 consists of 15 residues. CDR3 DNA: TGTGCCAGCAGACCGGGGCAGGGGGTAAACTATGGCTACACCTTC. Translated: CASRPGQGVNYGYTF.

The CDR3 spells CASSPSGRRTFF. The CDR3 coding sequence is TGTGCCAGCAGCCCCTCCGGTCGCCGAACTTTCTTT. This chain connects TRBV3-1 (or the pseudogene TRBV3-2) to TRBJ1-1; D not resolved. There are 12 residues in the CDR3. V gave up 4 bases and J gave up 12 bases, with 15 bases separating them. The germline CDR1 and CDR2 sequences are LGHDT and YNNKEL (reference sequence).

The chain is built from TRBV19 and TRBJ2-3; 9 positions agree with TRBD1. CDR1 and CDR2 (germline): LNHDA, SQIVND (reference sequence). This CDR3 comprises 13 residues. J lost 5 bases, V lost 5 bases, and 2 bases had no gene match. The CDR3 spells CASSDRGKDTQYF. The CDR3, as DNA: TGTGCCAGTAGTGACAGGGGGAAAGATACGCAGTATTTT.

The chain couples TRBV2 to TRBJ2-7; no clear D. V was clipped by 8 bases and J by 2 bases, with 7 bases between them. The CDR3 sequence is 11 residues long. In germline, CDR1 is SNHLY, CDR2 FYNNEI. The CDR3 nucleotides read TGTGCCAGCGCCGCTACCTACGAGCAGTACTTC. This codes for CASAATYEQYF.

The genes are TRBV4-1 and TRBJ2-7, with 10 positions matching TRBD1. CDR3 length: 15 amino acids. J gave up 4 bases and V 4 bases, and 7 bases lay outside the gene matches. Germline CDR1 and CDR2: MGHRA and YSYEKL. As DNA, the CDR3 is TGCGCCAGCAGCCTCGGGGACAGGGGCGAATACGAGCAGTACTTC. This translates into CASSLGDRGEYEQYF.

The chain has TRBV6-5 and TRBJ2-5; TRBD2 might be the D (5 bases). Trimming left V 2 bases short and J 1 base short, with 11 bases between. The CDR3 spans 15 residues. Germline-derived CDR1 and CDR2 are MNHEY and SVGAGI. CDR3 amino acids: CASSYLLGTQETQYF. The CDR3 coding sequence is TGTGCCAGCAGTTACCTACTAGGAACCCAAGAGACCCAGTACTTC.

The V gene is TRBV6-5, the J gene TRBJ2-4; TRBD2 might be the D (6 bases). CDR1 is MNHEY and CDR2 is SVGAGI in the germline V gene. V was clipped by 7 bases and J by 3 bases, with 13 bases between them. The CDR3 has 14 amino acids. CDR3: CASTQPGDKNIQYF. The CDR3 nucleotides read TGTGCCAGCACCCAGCCGGGGGACAAAAACATTCAGTACTTC.

For the CDR3, the DNA is TGTGCCAGCAGTTTAATAGGGGATCAGCCCCAGCATTTT. Amino acid sequence: CASSLIGDQPQHF. V is TRBV12-3 or TRBV12-4 and J is TRBJ1-5; possibly TRBD1 for D (5 bases). There are 13 residues in the CDR3. V lost 2 bases to trimming and J lost 5 bases, with 7 bases between them.

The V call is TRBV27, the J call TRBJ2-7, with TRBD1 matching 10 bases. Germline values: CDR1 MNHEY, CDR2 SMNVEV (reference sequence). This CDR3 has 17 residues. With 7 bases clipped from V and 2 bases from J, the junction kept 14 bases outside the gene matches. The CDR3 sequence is CASTPKTRDRGPYEQYF. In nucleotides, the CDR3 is TGTGCCAGCACCCCAAAAACGAGGGACAGGGGACCCTACGAGCAGTACTTC.

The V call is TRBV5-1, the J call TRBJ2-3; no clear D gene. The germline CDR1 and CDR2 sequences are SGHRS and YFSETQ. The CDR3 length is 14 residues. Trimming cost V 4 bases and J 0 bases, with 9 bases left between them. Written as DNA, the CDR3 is TGCGCCAGCAGCATTGACTCTAGCACAGATACGCAGTATTTT. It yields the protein CASSIDSSTDTQYF. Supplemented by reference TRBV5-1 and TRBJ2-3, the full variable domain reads KAGVTQTPRYLIKTRGQQVTLSCSPISGHRSVSWYQQTPGQGLQFLFEYFSETQRNKGNFPGRFSGRQFSNSRSEMNVSTLELGDSALYLCASSIDSSTDTQYFGPGTRLTVL.

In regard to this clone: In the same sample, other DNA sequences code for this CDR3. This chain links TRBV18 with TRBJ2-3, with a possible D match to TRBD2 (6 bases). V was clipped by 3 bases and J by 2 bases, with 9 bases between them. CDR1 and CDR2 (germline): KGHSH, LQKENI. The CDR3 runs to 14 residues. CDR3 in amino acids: CASSPRDFTDTQYF. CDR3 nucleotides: TGTGCCAGCTCACCGAGGGACTTCACAGATACGCAGTATTTT.

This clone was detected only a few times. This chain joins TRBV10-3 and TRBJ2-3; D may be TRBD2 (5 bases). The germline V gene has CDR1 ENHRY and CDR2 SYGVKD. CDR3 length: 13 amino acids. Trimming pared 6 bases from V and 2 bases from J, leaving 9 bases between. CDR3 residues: CAIRLGSTDTQYF. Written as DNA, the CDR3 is TGTGCCATCAGACTAGGTTCCACAGATACGCAGTATTTT.

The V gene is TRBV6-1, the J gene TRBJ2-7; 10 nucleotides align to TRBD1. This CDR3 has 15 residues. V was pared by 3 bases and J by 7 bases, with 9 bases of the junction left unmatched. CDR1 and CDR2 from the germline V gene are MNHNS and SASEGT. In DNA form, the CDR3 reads TGTGCCAGCAGTGAGCCCGGGACAGGGGTTGGGGAGCAGTACTTC. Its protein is CASSEPGTGVGEQYF.

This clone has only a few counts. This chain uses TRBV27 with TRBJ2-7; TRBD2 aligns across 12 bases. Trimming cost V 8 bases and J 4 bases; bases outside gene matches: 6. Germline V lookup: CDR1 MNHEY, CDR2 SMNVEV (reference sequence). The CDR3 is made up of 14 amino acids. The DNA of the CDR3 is TGTGCCAGCGGCGCTAGCGGGGGGGATTACGAGCAGTACTTC. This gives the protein CASGASGGDYEQYF.

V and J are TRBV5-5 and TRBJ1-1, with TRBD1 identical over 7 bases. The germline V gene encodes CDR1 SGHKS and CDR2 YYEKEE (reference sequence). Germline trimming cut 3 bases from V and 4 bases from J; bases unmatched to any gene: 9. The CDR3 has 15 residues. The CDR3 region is CASSSDRRSVTEAFF. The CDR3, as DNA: TGTGCCAGCAGCTCGGACAGGAGGTCGGTCACTGAAGCTTTCTTT.

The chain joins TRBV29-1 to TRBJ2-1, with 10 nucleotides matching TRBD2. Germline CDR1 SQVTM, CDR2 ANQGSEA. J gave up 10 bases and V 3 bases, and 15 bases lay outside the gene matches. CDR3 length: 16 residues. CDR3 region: CSVDRMSSGRRKEQFF. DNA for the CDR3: TGCAGCGTTGATCGAATGTCTAGCGGGAGAAGAAAGGAGCAGTTCTTC.

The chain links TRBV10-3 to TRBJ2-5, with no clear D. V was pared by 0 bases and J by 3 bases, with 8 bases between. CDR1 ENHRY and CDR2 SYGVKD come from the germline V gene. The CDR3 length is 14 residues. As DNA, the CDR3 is TGTGCCATCAGTGAGTCGAGGCAAGAAGAGACCCAGTACTTC. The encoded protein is CAISESRQEETQYF.

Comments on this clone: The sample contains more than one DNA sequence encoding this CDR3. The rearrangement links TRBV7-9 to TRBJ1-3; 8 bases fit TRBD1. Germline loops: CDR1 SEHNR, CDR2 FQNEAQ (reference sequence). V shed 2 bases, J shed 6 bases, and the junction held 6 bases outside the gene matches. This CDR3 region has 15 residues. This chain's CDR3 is CASSLRQGLENTIYF. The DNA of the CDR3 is TGTGCCAGCAGCTTACGACAGGGGCTAGAAAACACCATATATTTT.